The clone carrying this T cell receptor (beta chain) turned up a few times. Its cognate antigen is unknown. The data were taken from a study of blood T cells in healthy people across ages. Study at large: Using template switching, researchers captured about one barcoded beta molecule for each two T cells.

Regarding the study as a whole: The long-lived group displayed more naive CD4+ cells, plus higher diversity, than the aged donors did. Getting older went along with TCR beta diversity per million T cells dropping roughly linearly. PBMCs that were unsorted prevented a conclusive naive versus antigen-experienced comparison.

Primed by a sample-barcoded 5' primer and a J-beta primer mix, a second PCR proceeded for about 6 to 12 cycles. TCRdb itself ran the 5' RACE reads through MiXCR, one entry per CDR3 protein. The sample records about 780,000 distinct CDR3 sequences, about 42% being singletons. Germline CDR1 DFQATT, CDR2 SNEGSKA (reference sequence). The junction had 14 bases not matched to a gene; V was cut back by 5 bases and J by 6 bases. CDR3 size: 15 residues. This sequence joins TRBV20-1 and TRBJ2-7, with TRBD1 matching 9 bases. The sequence derives from a man aged 80 or over in good health. The sequencing sample was made of blood. This CDR3 reads CSAPGTGFKFSEQYF. CDR3 in DNA: TGCAGTGCTCCCGGGACAGGGTTTAAGTTTTCCGAGCAGTACTTC.